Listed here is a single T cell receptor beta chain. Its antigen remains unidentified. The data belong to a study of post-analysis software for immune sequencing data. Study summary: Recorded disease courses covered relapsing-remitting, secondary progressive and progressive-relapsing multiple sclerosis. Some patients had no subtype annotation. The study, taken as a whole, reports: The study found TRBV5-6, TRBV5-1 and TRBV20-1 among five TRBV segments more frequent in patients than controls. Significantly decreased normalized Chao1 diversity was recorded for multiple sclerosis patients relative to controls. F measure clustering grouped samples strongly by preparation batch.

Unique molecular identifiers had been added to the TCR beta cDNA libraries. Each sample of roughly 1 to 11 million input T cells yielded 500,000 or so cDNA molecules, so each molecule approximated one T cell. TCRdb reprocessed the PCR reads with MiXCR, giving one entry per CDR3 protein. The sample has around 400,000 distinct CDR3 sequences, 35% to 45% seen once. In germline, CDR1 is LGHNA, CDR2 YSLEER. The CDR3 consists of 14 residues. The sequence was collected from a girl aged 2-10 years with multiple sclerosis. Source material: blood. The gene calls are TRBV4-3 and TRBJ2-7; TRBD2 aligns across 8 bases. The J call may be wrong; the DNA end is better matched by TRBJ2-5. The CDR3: CASSAGGARETQYF. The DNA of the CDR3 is TGCGCCAGCAGCGCCGGGGGGGCGCGGGAGACCCAGTACTTC.